One sample yielded the 16 T cell receptor beta chains listed below, sequenced in a study of CD8+CD57+ T cells in acquired aplastic anemia. Genomic DNA served as template for TCR beta VDJ and CDR3 profiling. In TCRdb, the reads were re-called with MiXCR into one record per CDR3 protein. The table includes some 170,000 distinct CDR3 sequences, about 48% detected once. Sequenced input: sorted CD4+, CD8+, or CD8+CD57+ T cells (not recorded which) from PBMCs. The source is a human donor in good health.

The J gene is TRBJ2-5, the V gene TRBV12-3 or TRBV12-4; the D is unclear. The better agreement between TRBJ2-7 and the DNA end casts doubt on the J call. The CDR3 is 12 residues long. The CDR3 coding sequence is TGTGCCAGCAGTTTCCCCGGATACGAGCAGTACTTC. As protein: CASSFPGYEQYF.

This clonotype was found many times. The chain combines TRBV18 with TRBJ2-7; no clear D gene. This CDR3 spans 14 amino acids. CDR1 and CDR2 from the germline V gene are KGHSH and LQKENI. Trimming left V 3 bases short and J 4 bases short, with 13 bases between. CDR3 sequence (DNA): TGTGCCAGCTCACCTTCCGGGCCGCTTTACGAGCAGTACTTC. The encoded protein is CASSPSGPLYEQYF.

As regards this clonotype: This may be a read error, as it is one base from a much larger clone. The chain combines TRBV6-1 with TRBJ2-7; D call uncertain. This CDR3 region has 14 residues. Germline-derived CDR1 and CDR2 are MNHNS and SASEGT. CDR3: CASSEALGSYKQYF. The DNA of the CDR3 is TGTGCCAGCAGTGAAGCGCTGGGCTCCTACAAGCAGTACTTC.

At least ten counts were recorded for this clonotype. CDR3: CASSLLGQSLSGRAPYEQYF. CDR3 DNA sequence: TGTGCCAGCAGCCTCCTGGGGCAGAGCCTAAGCGGGAGGGCCCCCTACGAGCAGTACTTC. V is TRBV4-2 and J is TRBJ2-7; 10 nucleotides line up with TRBD2. Germline CDR1 reads LGHNA; CDR2 reads YNFKEQ. With 4 bases clipped from V and 2 bases from J, the junction kept 20 bases outside the gene matches. CDR3 length: 20 amino acids.

This clonotype was recorded at least ten times. The genes are TRBV6-1 and TRBJ1-5; no definite D call. CDR3 length: 15 amino acids. Trimming left V 5 bases short and J 3 bases short, with 14 bases between. Germline values: CDR1 MNHNS, CDR2 SASEGT. CDR3 protein: CASSKGSQSNQPQHF. The CDR3 DNA reads as TGTGCCAGCAGTAAAGGGTCTCAATCCAATCAGCCCCAGCATTTT.

This clonotype was found many times. The junction does not match germline at one end; this may be a read error. The chain recombines TRBV19 with TRBJ2-7, with 9 bases lining up with TRBD1. The V gene's germline CDR1 is LNHDA and CDR2 SQIVND (reference sequence). The CDR3 length is 14 residues. Written as DNA, the CDR3 is TGTGCCAGTAGTTGGACAGGGGCCTCCCACGAGCAGTACTTC. As protein: CASSWTGASHEQYF.

This clonotype has ten or more counts. The chain links TRBV7-8 to TRBJ1-1; D ambiguous. The CDR3 spans 15 residues. From germline, CDR1 is SGHVS and CDR2 FQNEAQ. Trimming removed 1 base at V and 1 base at J, with 10 bases between. The CDR3: CASSLVSGQNTEAFF. The DNA for the CDR3 is TGTGCCAGCAGCTTAGTTTCAGGCCAGAACACTGAAGCTTTCTTT.

This clonotype was seen many times. The chain couples TRBV20-1 to TRBJ1-5, with D hard to call. This CDR3 comprises 15 residues. V was trimmed by 1 base and J by 4 bases, leaving 14 bases between them. Germline assignment: CDR1 DFQATT and CDR2 SNEGSKA (reference sequence). CDR3 DNA sequence: TGCAGTGCTAGAGTCGACCCGGGAGCGAATCAGCCCCAGCATTTT. Translation: CSARVDPGANQPQHF.

This clonotype has more than one count but fewer than ten. The V call is TRBV19, the J call TRBJ2-2; D possibly corresponds to TRBD2 (6 bases). The CDR3 totals 14 residues. Germline V gene lookup returns CDR1 LNHDA and CDR2 SQIVND (reference sequence). Trimming shortened V by 3 bases and J by 3 bases, and 8 bases separated the two germline ends. The CDR3 here is CASSIGTDTGELFF. The CDR3 coding sequence is TGTGCCAGTAGTATCGGGACTGACACCGGGGAGCTGTTTTTT.

This clonotype showed up many times. The chain uses TRBV19 and TRBJ1-1; D gene unclear. The length of the CDR3 is 13 residues. The germline CDR1 and CDR2 sequences are LNHDA and SQIVND (reference sequence). The V end was cut by 6 bases, the J end by 4 bases, with 12 bases between. This CDR3 reads CASRVEAGTEAFF. The CDR3 DNA reads as TGTGCCAGTAGAGTTGAGGCAGGCACTGAAGCTTTCTTT.

The chain uses TRBV2 and TRBJ2-7; 10 nucleotides agree with TRBD2. Germline assignment: CDR1 SNHLY and CDR2 FYNNEI. J gave up 4 bases and V 1 base, and 4 bases lay outside the gene matches. This CDR3 comprises 15 residues. This CDR3 is CASSEDLAGDYEQYF. DNA of the CDR3: TGTGCCAGCAGTGAAGACCTAGCGGGAGATTACGAGCAGTACTTC.

The CDR3 loop is CASSPQGTDTQYF. CDR3 nucleotides: TGTGCCAGCAGTCCACAGGGAACAGATACGCAGTATTTT. The genes are TRBV7-7 and TRBJ2-3; D is perhaps TRBD1 (6 bases). This CDR3 is 13 amino acids long. The V end lost 6 bases, the J end lost 3 bases, and 10 bases lay between the germline ends. Germline CDR1 is SSHAT and CDR2 is FNYEAQ (reference sequence).

Regarding this clonotype: The conserved phenylalanine or tryptophan is not found at the CDR3 terminus, so this likely reflects a read error. CDR3 coding DNA: TGTGCCAGCAGTTACTCGGGCGGGGAGAACACCATATATCTT. Translation: CASSYSGGENTIYL. This chain connects TRBV6-5 to TRBJ1-3; D is undetermined. The CDR3 totals 14 residues. V was trimmed by 0 bases and J by 7 bases, leaving 10 bases between them. CDR1 and CDR2 from the germline V gene are MNHEY and SVGAGI.

The chain recombines TRBV5-1 with TRBJ1-4; TRBD1 agrees at 11 bases. Germline V gene lookup returns CDR1 SGHRS and CDR2 YFSETQ. The CDR3 length is 14 residues. The V segment lost 3 bases and the J segment 7 bases; nucleotides outside the gene matches: 2. DNA of the CDR3: TGCGCCAGCAGCTGGGGACAGGGGGGTGAAAAACTGTTTTTT. This codes for CASSWGQGGEKLFF.

This clonotype was observed at least ten times. The J gene is TRBJ2-2, the V gene TRBV7-2, with TRBD2 as a possible D gene (5 bases). V lost 8 bases and J lost 0, with 10 bases in between. The CDR3 has 14 amino acids. Germline-derived CDR1 and CDR2 are SGHTA and FQGNSA. CDR3 residues: CASGPGANTGELFF. In nucleotides, the CDR3 is TGTGCCAGCGGACCCGGGGCGAACACCGGGGAGCTGTTTTTT.

This chain uses TRBV2 with TRBJ1-1; TRBD1 matches 7 bases. The germline V gene encodes CDR1 SNHLY and CDR2 FYNNEI. The J segment lost 6 bases and the V segment lost 8 bases, leaving 6 bases of the junction unmatched. The CDR3 has 12 residues. CDR3 sequence (DNA): TGTGCCAGCCCCCGACAGGGCGCTGAAGCTTTCTTT. Translating gives CASPRQGAEAFF.